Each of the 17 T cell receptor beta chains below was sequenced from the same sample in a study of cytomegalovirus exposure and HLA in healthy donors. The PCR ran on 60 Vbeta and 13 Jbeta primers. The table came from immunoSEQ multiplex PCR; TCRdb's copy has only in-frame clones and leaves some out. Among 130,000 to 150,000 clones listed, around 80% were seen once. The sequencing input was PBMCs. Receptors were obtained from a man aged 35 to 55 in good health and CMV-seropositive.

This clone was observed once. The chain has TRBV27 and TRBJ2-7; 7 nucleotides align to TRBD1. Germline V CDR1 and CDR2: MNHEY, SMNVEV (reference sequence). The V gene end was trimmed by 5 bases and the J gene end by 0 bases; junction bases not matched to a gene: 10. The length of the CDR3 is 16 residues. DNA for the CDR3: TGTGCCAGCAGTGTAACGACAGGGTATAGCTCCTACGAGCAGTACTTC. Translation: CASSVTTGYSSYEQYF.

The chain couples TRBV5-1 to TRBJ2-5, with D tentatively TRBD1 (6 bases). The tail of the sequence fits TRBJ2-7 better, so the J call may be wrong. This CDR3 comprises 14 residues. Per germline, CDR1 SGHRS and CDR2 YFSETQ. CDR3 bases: TGCGCCAGCAGCTTGAAAGGACAGACCTACGAGCAGTACTTC. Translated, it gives CASSLKGQTYEQYF.

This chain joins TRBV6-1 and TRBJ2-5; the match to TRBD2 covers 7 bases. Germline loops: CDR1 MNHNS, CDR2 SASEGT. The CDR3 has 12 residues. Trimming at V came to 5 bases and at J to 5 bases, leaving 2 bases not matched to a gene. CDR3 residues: CASSPGGETQYF. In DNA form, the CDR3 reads TGTGCCAGCAGTCCCGGGGGGGAGACCCAGTACTTC.

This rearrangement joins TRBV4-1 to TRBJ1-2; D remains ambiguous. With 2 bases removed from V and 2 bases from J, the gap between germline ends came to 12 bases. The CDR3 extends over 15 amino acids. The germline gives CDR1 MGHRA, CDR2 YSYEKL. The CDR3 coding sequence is TGCGCCAGCAGCCAACCTACGTCCCTAAACTATGGCTACACCTTC. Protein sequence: CASSQPTSLNYGYTF.

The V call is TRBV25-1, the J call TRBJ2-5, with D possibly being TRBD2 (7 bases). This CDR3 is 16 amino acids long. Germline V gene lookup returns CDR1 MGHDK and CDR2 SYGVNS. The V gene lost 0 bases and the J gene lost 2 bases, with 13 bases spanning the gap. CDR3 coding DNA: TGTGCCAGCAGTGAATATAGAGGGGGGGGGCAAGAGACCCAGTACTTC. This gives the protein CASSEYRGGGQETQYF.

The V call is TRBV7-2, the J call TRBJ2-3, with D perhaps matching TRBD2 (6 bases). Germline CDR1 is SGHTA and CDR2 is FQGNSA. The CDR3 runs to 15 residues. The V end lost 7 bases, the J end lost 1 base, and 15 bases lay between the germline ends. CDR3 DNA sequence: TGTGCCAGCATCCCCGGGGGACGTCGCACAGATACGCAGTATTTT. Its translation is CASIPGGRRTDTQYF.

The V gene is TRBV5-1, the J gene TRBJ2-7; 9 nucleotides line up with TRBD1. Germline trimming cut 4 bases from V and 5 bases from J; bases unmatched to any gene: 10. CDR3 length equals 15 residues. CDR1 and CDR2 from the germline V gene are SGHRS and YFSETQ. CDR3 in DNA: TGCGCCAGCAGCGTCGGGACAGGGCTGTTCAACGAGCAGTACTTC. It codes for CASSVGTGLFNEQYF.

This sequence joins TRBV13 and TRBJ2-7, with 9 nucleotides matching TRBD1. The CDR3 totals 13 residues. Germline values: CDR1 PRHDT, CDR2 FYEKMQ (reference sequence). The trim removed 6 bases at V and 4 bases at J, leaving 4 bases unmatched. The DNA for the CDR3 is TGTGCCAGCAGTCAAGACAGGGGGTACGAGCAGTACTTC. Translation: CASSQDRGYEQYF.

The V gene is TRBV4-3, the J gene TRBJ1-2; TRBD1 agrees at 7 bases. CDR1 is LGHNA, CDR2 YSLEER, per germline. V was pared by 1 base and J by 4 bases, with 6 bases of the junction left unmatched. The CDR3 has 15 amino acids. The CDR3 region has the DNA TGCGCCAGCAGCCAAGCAGCAGGGGGGAGCTATGGCTACACCTTC. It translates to CASSQAAGGSYGYTF.

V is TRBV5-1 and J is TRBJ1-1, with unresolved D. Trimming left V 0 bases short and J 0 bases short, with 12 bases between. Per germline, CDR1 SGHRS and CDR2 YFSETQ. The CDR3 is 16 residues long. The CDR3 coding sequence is TGCGCCAGCAGCTTGGGGGTTGGGCAATTGAACACTGAAGCTTTCTTT. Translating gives CASSLGVGQLNTEAFF.

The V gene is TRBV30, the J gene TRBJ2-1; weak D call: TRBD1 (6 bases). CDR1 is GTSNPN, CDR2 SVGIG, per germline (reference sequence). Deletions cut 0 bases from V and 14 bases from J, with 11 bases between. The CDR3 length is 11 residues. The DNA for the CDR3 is TGTGCCTGGAGTGTAAAGGACAGTAAGTTCTTC. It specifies CAWSVKDSKFF.

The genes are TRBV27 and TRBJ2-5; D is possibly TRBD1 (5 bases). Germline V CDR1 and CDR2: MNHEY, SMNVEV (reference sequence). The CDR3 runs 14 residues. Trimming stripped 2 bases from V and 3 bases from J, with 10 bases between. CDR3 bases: TGTGCCAGCAGTTTACGACAGAAGAAAGAGACCCAGTACTTC. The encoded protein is CASSLRQKKETQYF.

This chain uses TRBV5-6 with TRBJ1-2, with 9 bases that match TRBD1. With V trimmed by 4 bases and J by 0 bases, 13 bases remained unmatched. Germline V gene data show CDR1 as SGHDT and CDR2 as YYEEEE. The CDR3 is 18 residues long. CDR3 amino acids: CASSTTRDRELTNYGYTF. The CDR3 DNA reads TGTGCCAGCAGCACTACACGGGACAGGGAACTAACTAACTATGGCTACACCTTC.

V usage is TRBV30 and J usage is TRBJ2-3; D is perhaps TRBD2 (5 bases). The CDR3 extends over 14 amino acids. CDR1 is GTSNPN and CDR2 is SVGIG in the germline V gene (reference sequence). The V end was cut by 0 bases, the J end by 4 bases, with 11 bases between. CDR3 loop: CAWSVRRPPDTQYF. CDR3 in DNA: TGTGCCTGGAGTGTACGGAGGCCTCCAGATACGCAGTATTTT. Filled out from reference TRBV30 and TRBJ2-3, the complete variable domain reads SQTIHQWPATLVQPVGSPLSLECTVEGTSNPNLYWYRQAAGRGLQLLFYSVGIGQISSEVPQNLSASRPQDRQFILSSKKLLLSDSGFYLCAWSVRRPPDTQYFGPGTRLTVL.

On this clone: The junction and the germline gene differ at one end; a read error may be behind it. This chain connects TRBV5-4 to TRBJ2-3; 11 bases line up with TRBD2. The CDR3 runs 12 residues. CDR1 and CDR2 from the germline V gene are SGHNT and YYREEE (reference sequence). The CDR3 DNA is TGTGCCAGCAGCTCTCCCGGGACTAGCGGAAATTTT. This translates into CASSSPGTSGNF. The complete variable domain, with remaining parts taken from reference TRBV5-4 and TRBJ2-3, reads ETGVTQSPTHLIKTRGQQVTLRCSSQSGHNTVSWYQQALGQGPQFIFQYYREEENGRGNFPPRFSGLQFPNYSSELNVNALELDDSALYLCASSSPGTSGNFGPGTRLTVL.

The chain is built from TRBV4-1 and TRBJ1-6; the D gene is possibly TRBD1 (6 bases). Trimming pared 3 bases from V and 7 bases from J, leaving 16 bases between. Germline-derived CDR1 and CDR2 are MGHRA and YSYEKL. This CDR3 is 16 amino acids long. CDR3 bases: TGCGCCAGCAGCCAGGGACCCGACAGGAACAATTCACCCCTCCACTTT. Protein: CASSQGPDRNNSPLHF.

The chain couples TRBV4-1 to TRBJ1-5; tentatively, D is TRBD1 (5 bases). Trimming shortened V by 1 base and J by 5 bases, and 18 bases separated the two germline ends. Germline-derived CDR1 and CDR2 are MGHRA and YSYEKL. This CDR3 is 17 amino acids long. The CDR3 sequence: CASSQVDLGLTYQPQHF. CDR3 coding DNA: TGCGCCAGCAGCCAAGTTGATTTGGGACTCACTTATCAGCCCCAGCATTTT.